This T cell receptor beta chain derives from a study of CD8 T cells in Susac syndrome (dated by TCRdb to between 2018 and 2021). About the full investigation: Repertoire sequencing was used to test whether CD8+ T cell activation and differentiation in Susac syndrome was antigen driven.

RNA was extracted using the RNeasy kit, and roughly 0.5 to 1 microgram was reverse transcribed with random hexamers. The immunoSEQ multiplex PCR assay, covering 54 Vbeta and 13 Jbeta segments, was used to amplify TCR beta CDR3 regions. To correct PCR amplification bias, a synthetic template baseline was used for both primer optimization and computational correction. Per the authors' processing: Reads were annotated to V, D and J genes per IMGT and analyzed with immunoSEQ Analyzer, keeping only productive sequences. Clonality was calculated as one minus the Shannon entropy normalized by log2 of the number of productive unique sequences. Public and private clones were assessed among the 100 most prevalent clones of each patient and control. Susac-specific clones were defined as absent from healthy and MS cohorts, around 1,000 published viral clones and other ImmuneACCESS disease sequences. TCRdb trimmed public reads at Q25 via fastp, called clones via MiXCR and kept in-frame beta chains. CDR3 protein duplicates are merged, each entry listing the most common genes and DNA. TCRdb, not the original authors, processed these V and J calls. The sample profile shows 200,000 to 250,000 distinct CDR3 sequences; around 93% of them were found once. In total, the top ten clones hold approximately 0.081% of the sample.

The germline V gene (reference sequence) supplies CDR1 LGHDT and CDR2 YNNKEL. There are 16 amino acids in the CDR3, from cysteine to phenylalanine inclusive. The read is trimmed to its CDR3 DNA, 48 bases read in frame from base 1. Unmatched junction bases come to 10, with V trimmed by 1 base and J by 5 bases. Details on this clonotype: The clone's antigen remains unknown. Nothing much larger sits one base from this clone, and base qualities are not available.

Peripheral blood CD8+ and CD4+ T cells from healthy donors, Susac syndrome patients and multiple sclerosis patients were profiled using high-throughput TCR beta sequencing. Treatment-naive patients with stable or active relapsing-remitting disease fulfilling revised McDonald criteria were used as multiple sclerosis controls. CD8+ TEMRA cells were enriched by FACS, while bulk CD8+ and CD4+ T cells were purified by magnetic negative isolation. Blood was drawn into EDTA tubes, processed within 24 hours, and PBMCs were isolated by density gradient centrifugation. PBMCs destined for TCR sequencing were cryopreserved in liquid nitrogen and later thawed in a 37 °C water bath. Purity of sorted or isolated CD4+, CD8+ and CD8+ TEMRA cells was at least 90%. What the authors observed across the whole study: The number of individuals in the TCR sequencing and HLA analysis was acknowledged as relatively small.

The TCR comes from a human donor with multiple sclerosis. Sequenced material: CD4+ T cells from PBMCs. The sequence joins TRBV3-1 to TRBJ1-2; 7 junctional bases match TRBD1. The nucleotides are TGTGCCAGCAGCCAAGGCGCCGGGGACAGCGGATATGGCTACACCTTC. Translated, this gives CASSQGAGDSGYGYTF. The entire variable domain, with the stretches around the CDR3 drawn from the reference TRBV3-1 and TRBJ1-2 proteins, is DTAVSQTPKYLVTQMGNDKSIKCEQNLGHDTMYWYKQDSKKFLKIMFSYNNKELIINETVPNRFSPKSPDKAHLNLHINSLELGDSAVYFCASSQGAGDSGYGYTFGSGTRLTVV.